A single T cell receptor beta chain is shown here with its context. The target antigen is unknown. The record originates from a study of Ad26.COV2.S vaccination and SARS-CoV-2 variants. Study-wide context: Sample donor was a member of the COV1001 Ad26.COV2.S trial arm.

Clones were read by immunoSEQ multiplex PCR, and TCRdb kept only the in-frame ones, dropping some. Of about 350,000 clones listed, around 89% are singletons. Study-level points and caveats: Vaccinated individuals (as opposed to placebo recipients) had higher spike-specific TCR breadth. Reported findings describe substantial breadth in spike-specific CD8+ and CD4+ T cell responses following vaccination.

CDR3 length equals 16 residues. Trimming at V came to 3 bases and at J to 2 bases, leaving 6 bases not matched to a gene. Germline V CDR1 and CDR2: LGHDT, YNNKEL (reference sequence). Treatment: some 20 received Ad26.COV2.S at low or high dose, single or two shots; about 5 received placebo; per-sample allocation not given. Sampling was done on day 63 after the first vaccine or placebo injection. The sample came from a Boston adult aged 18-55 years. This chain connects TRBV3-1 (or the pseudogene TRBV3-2) to TRBJ2-4, with 8 bases that match TRBD2. The source of this sequence is a person aged 18 to 59 who received the Ad26.COV2.S COVID-19 vaccine or a placebo. The sample here was peripheral blood, taken in a trial of Ad26.COV2.S vaccine versus placebo. The CDR3 nucleotides are TGTGCCAGCAGCCACCTCGCGGGGGGATCCAAAAACATTCAGTACTTC. Amino acid sequence: CASSHLAGGSKNIQYF.